This T cell receptor (beta chain) was sequenced in a study of blood T cell repertoires in COVID-19. As for the study in general: The samples span acute and convalescent COVID-19 from the United States, Italy and Spain. PBMCs, B-cell-depleted T cells, or T cells provided the cDNA or gDNA that made up the material.

The CDR3 spans 15 residues. Trimming took 1 base from V and 4 from J, leaving 12 bases between them. Germline V lookup: CDR1 KGHDR, CDR2 SFDVKD. Original data processing: Estimation of nucleated cell counts was performed using reference gene primer amplification. Only in-frame clones appear in the TCRdb table, and some are missing; sequencing was by immunoSEQ multiplex PCR. The V and J calls and clone size were taken over from that table, and D and trimming were inferred from the DNA. Of about 200,000 clones detected, 80% to 95% appear once; the ten largest clones hold 0.45% to 0.65%. The receptor's source is a man aged 45-65 years with acute or convalescent COVID-19. The source material was peripheral blood. This chain links TRBV24-1 with TRBJ2-5, with D perhaps matching TRBD2 (7 bases). As DNA, the CDR3 is TGTGCCACCAGTGATTTTACAGGGAGGGGAGAGACCCAGTACTTC. Amino acid sequence: CATSDFTGRGETQYF.